The 24 T cell receptor beta chains below all came from one sample that was sequenced in a study of blood T cell repertoires in COVID-19. Assay used: immunoSEQ multiplex PCR; TCRdb lists only in-frame clones, some missing. Here the sample spans about 85,000 clones, around 89% being singletons. The sequenced sample was peripheral blood. The receptor set was obtained from an elderly woman with active or convalescent COVID-19.

The V gene is TRBV4-3, the J gene TRBJ2-2; 7 positions match TRBD1. The CDR3 is 16 residues long. Germline assignment: CDR1 LGHNA and CDR2 YSLEER. The V gene end was trimmed by 3 bases and the J gene end by 0 bases; junction bases not matched to a gene: 4. CDR3 sequence: CASSHLTGTNTGELFF. The CDR3, as DNA: TGCGCCAGCAGCCACCTGACAGGGACGAACACCGGGGAGCTGTTTTTT.

The genes are TRBV24-1 and TRBJ2-1; a possible D gene is TRBD1 (6 bases). This CDR3 has 16 residues. The germline V gene has CDR1 KGHDR and CDR2 SFDVKD. The germline V and J ends were trimmed by 2 bases and 7 bases, with 17 bases remaining between them. This CDR3 is CATSDSGQFLRNEQFF. CDR3 bases: TGTGCCACCAGTGATTCCGGACAGTTCTTGCGTAATGAGCAGTTCTTC.

This clone was recorded only once. The chain is built from TRBV4-1 and TRBJ1-2, with 8 positions matching TRBD1. V gave up 0 bases and J gave up 8 bases; unmatched junction bases: 8. Germline V gene lookup returns CDR1 MGHRA and CDR2 YSYEKL. This CDR3 has 15 amino acids. The CDR3 region is CASSQDDRGFYGYTF. CDR3 nucleotide sequence: TGCGCCAGCAGCCAAGATGACAGGGGCTTTTACGGCTACACCTTC.

The genes are TRBV18 and TRBJ1-5; the match to TRBD1 covers 11 bases. This CDR3 is 15 amino acids long. The V segment lost 4 bases and the J segment 4 bases; nucleotides outside the gene matches: 3. The germline gives CDR1 KGHSH, CDR2 LQKENI. CDR3 nucleotide sequence: TGTGCCAGCTCACGGGGGACAGGGGGTAATCAGCCCCAGCATTTT. Protein: CASSRGTGGNQPQHF.

J is TRBJ1-5 and V is TRBV19, with 10 bases that match TRBD1. The CDR3 extends over 17 amino acids. The ends lost 5 bases at V and 3 bases at J; junction bases unmatched: 10. Germline V gene lookup returns CDR1 LNHDA and CDR2 SQIVND (reference sequence). CDR3 region: CASSRQGASFNNQPQHF. The CDR3 coding sequence is TGTGCCAGTAGTCGACAGGGGGCCTCCTTTAACAATCAGCCCCAGCATTTT.

The chain joins TRBV15 to TRBJ2-1, with D uncertain. V lost 3 bases, J lost 6 bases, and 15 bases lay in between. CDR1 is LNHNV, CDR2 YYDKDF, per germline (reference sequence). CDR3 size: 15 residues. CDR3 region: CATSSSRVRSNEQFF. CDR3 DNA sequence: TGTGCCACCAGCAGCTCGCGCGTGCGCTCCAATGAGCAGTTCTTC.

The gene calls are TRBV29-1 and TRBJ2-3; 9 nucleotides line up with TRBD2. CDR3 length: 15 residues. Per the germline V gene, CDR1 is SQVTM and CDR2 is ANQGSEA. The trim removed 3 bases at V and 4 bases at J, leaving 8 bases unmatched. The DNA of the CDR3 is TGCAGCGTTGACGGCCCTAGCGGGAACGCAGATACGCAGTATTTT. Residues: CSVDGPSGNADTQYF.

This chain connects TRBV12-5 to TRBJ2-1; TRBD2 agrees at 7 bases. Germline V CDR1 and CDR2: LGHNT, FRNRAP. The CDR3 has 15 residues. With 1 base clipped from V and 8 bases from J, the junction kept 8 bases outside the gene matches. The CDR3 loop is CASGLAGAGKYEQFF. CDR3 DNA: TGTGCTAGTGGTTTGGCGGGAGCGGGGAAGTATGAGCAGTTCTTC.

This chain uses TRBV28 with TRBJ2-1, with D uncertain. The CDR3 is 12 amino acids. The V gene lost 6 bases and the J gene lost 8 bases, with 11 bases spanning the gap. CDR1 and CDR2 from the germline V gene are MDHEN and SYDVKM. The CDR3 nucleotides read TGTGCCAGCAGGCTCTTAGGAGATGAGCAGTTCTTC. The encoded protein is CASRLLGDEQFF.

This chain joins TRBV2 and TRBJ2-5, with D perhaps TRBD1 (6 bases). V was shortened by 2 bases and J by 13 bases, with 14 bases between the two germline ends. This CDR3 has 12 residues. Germline CDR1 SNHLY, CDR2 FYNNEI. Here the CDR3 reads CASSERAGESYF. In DNA form, the CDR3 reads TGTGCCAGCAGTGAAAGGGCAGGGGAATCGTACTTC.

V is TRBV7-2 and J is TRBJ2-7; 9 bases agree with TRBD2. The germline gives CDR1 SGHTA, CDR2 FQGNSA. The CDR3 is made up of 16 amino acids. The V gene end was trimmed by 5 bases and the J gene end by 4 bases; junction bases not matched to a gene: 12. For the CDR3, the DNA is TGTGCCAGCAGCCCCCGTGGTAGCGGGAGTGCGTACGAGCAGTACTTC. Translated: CASSPRGSGSAYEQYF.

This clone turned up a few times. The V and J genes are TRBV4-3 and TRBJ2-7; 8 bases align to TRBD1. The trim removed 1 base at V and 4 bases at J, leaving 6 bases unmatched. The CDR3 has 15 amino acids. Germline V gene data show CDR1 as LGHNA and CDR2 as YSLEER. The CDR3 protein is CASSQGTGPEYEQYF. The CDR3 DNA reads TGCGCCAGCAGCCAAGGGACAGGGCCAGAGTACGAGCAGTACTTC.

The chain employs TRBV19 and TRBJ2-7; D gene uncertain. Trimming stripped 3 bases from V and 3 bases from J, with 9 bases between. Germline V CDR1 and CDR2: LNHDA, SQIVND (reference sequence). CDR3 length equals 13 residues. The CDR3 DNA is TGTGCCAGTAGTATTGGGTCAGGCTACGAGCAGTACTTC. Translation: CASSIGSGYEQYF.

The chain joins TRBV9 to TRBJ2-4, with D possibly being TRBD2 (5 bases). Germline V gives CDR1 SGDLS, CDR2 YYNGEE. CDR3 length: 16 amino acids. The V end lost 3 bases, the J end lost 3 bases, and 16 bases lay between the germline ends. The CDR3 region is CASSDPSGIVKNIQYF. CDR3 DNA sequence: TGTGCCAGCAGCGACCCGAGCGGAATAGTCAAAAACATTCAGTACTTC.

The rearrangement links TRBV12-5 to TRBJ2-6; D remains ambiguous. The CDR3 covers 13 residues. The germline V and J ends were trimmed by 7 bases and 3 bases, with 7 bases remaining between them. Per the germline V gene, CDR1 is LGHNT and CDR2 is FRNRAP. The CDR3 region has the DNA TGTGCTAGTGCCCCGGTTGGGGCCAACGTCCTGACTTTC. Residues: CASAPVGANVLTF.

This chain connects TRBV23-1 to TRBJ2-1; 8 bases are a match to TRBD2. TRBV23-1 has ORF status, its function being uncertain. The CDR3 is 21 amino acids. The junction had 25 bases not matched to a gene; V was cut back by 3 bases and J by 6 bases. DNA for the CDR3: TGCGCCAGCAGTCAGGGTAGTAGGAGGGGAGGGGTAGCGGGGTCACCCAATGAGCAGTTCTTC. Translated: CASSQGSRRGGVAGSPNEQFF.

This clone showed up just once. This sequence joins TRBV7-2 and TRBJ2-1, with 8 bases aligning to TRBD1. The ends lost 4 bases at V and 9 bases at J; junction bases unmatched: 5. The CDR3 sequence is 13 residues long. From germline, CDR1 is SGHTA and CDR2 FQGNSA. Here the CDR3 reads CASSSGQGGEQFF. The CDR3 DNA follows: TGTGCCAGCAGCTCAGGACAGGGTGGTGAGCAGTTCTTC.

This CDR3 reads CASSFRSAGAGELFF. CDR3 sequence (DNA): TGTGCCAGCAGCTTCCGTTCGGCGGGAGCCGGGGAGCTGTTTTTT. The rearrangement joins TRBV14 to TRBJ2-2; 7 positions match TRBD2. With V trimmed by 5 bases and J by 6 bases, 9 bases remained unmatched. The CDR3 runs 15 residues. Germline V CDR1 and CDR2: SGHDN, FVKESK. Combining the CDR3 with reference TRBV14 and TRBJ2-2 gives the whole variable domain EAGVTQFPSHSVIEKGQTVTLRCDPISGHDNLYWYRRVMGKEIKFLLHFVKESKQDESGMPNNRFLAERTGGTYSTLKVQPAELEDSGVYFCASSFRSAGAGELFFGEGSRLTVL.

This rearrangement joins TRBV4-2 to TRBJ1-5; possible D gene TRBD1, 6 bases. Germline lookup yields CDR1 LGHNA and CDR2 YNFKEQ. Trimming took off 5 bases at V and 2 bases at J, with 16 bases between the two ends. This CDR3 has 16 residues. The CDR3 nucleotides read TGTGCCAGCAGCTATGGGTGGCCAGGGGGCAATCAGCCCCAGCATTTT. Amino acid sequence: CASSYGWPGGNQPQHF.

V is TRBV27 and J is TRBJ2-7, with TRBD1 matching over 7 bases. Looked up from germline, CDR1 is MNHEY and CDR2 is SMNVEV (reference sequence). The CDR3 spans 13 residues. Trimming at V came to 6 bases and at J to 4 bases, leaving 6 bases not matched to a gene. The CDR3 spells CASRDSQGYEQYF. CDR3 DNA sequence: TGTGCCAGCAGAGATTCACAGGGGTACGAGCAGTACTTC.

The chain recombines TRBV28 with TRBJ1-2; D gene unclear. V lost 5 bases to trimming and J lost 1 base, with 17 bases between them. This CDR3 contains 16 residues. Germline lookup yields CDR1 MDHEN and CDR2 SYDVKM. The CDR3 spells CASSARGGFDNYGYTF. In DNA form, the CDR3 reads TGTGCCAGCAGTGCAAGAGGCGGTTTCGATAACTATGGCTACACCTTC.

J is TRBJ1-6 and V is TRBV29-1, with unresolved D. The ends were cut back, 6 bases at V and 5 bases at J, with 14 bases in the middle. Germline V gene data show CDR1 as SQVTM and CDR2 as ANQGSEA. The CDR3 contains 14 residues. This chain's CDR3 is CSVSDNINNSPLHF. Here the CDR3 DNA reads TGCAGCGTATCAGACAACATCAATAATTCACCCCTCCACTTT.

The rearrangement joins TRBV18 to TRBJ1-1; the D gene is possibly TRBD1 (6 bases). The V gene's germline CDR1 is KGHSH and CDR2 LQKENI. The CDR3 loop spans 15 amino acids. V gave up 3 bases and J gave up 2 bases, with 13 bases separating them. The CDR3 sequence is CASSPRQGSNTEAFF. The DNA for the CDR3 is TGTGCCAGCTCACCCCGCCAGGGGAGCAACACTGAAGCTTTCTTT.

The rearrangement joins TRBV5-1 to TRBJ1-6, with 8 bases fitting TRBD1. V gave up 4 bases and J gave up 7 bases; unmatched junction bases: 10. CDR1 is SGHRS, CDR2 YFSETQ, per germline. This CDR3 has 16 amino acids. Written as DNA, the CDR3 is TGCGCCAGCAGCCCCCTCGGACAGGGCGGCAATTCACCCCTCCACTTT. Translated, it gives CASSPLGQGGNSPLHF.